This T cell receptor beta chain was recorded in a study of T cells after yellow fever vaccination. TCRdb analysed the 5' RACE reads with MiXCR anew, one entry per CDR3 protein. The repertoire includes under 600,000 distinct CDR3 sequences, around a fifth of them detected once, and less than 20% sits in the top ten. With 0 bases clipped from V and 4 bases from J, the junction kept 5 bases outside the gene matches. The CDR3 totals 14 residues. Germline CDR1 and CDR2: DFQATT and SNEGSKA (reference sequence). V gene TRBV20-1 combines with J gene TRBJ2-5; 7 nucleotides match TRBD1. The TCR was taken from a man younger than 35 who received the YFV17D yellow fever vaccine. This material consisted of PBMCs, taken approximately 20 days after the first yellow fever vaccination. CDR3 DNA sequence: TGCAGTGCTAGAGATCCAGGGGGTTCAGAGACCCAGTACTTC. This translates into CSARDPGGSETQYF.